This T cell receptor (beta chain) was identified in a study of cytomegalovirus exposure and HLA in healthy donors. On this clone: Its antigen remains unknown.

From germline, CDR1 is SGHRS and CDR2 YFSETQ. The CDR3 sequence is 15 residues long. V lost 5 bases and J lost 3; bases outside the gene matches: 6. Here immunoSEQ multiplex PCR was the method, and the copy in TCRdb shows in-frame clones only, minus some. The repertoire holds some 230,000 clones, with about 89% as singletons. General observations from the study: The study designated roughly 160 TCR beta chains cytomegalovirus-associated.

Sequenced material: PBMCs. The chain recombines TRBV5-1 with TRBJ2-7, with 12 bases that match TRBD2. The sequence derives from a woman under 30 in good health and CMV-seronegative. Here the CDR3 reads CASSRGLAGNYEQYF. DNA of the CDR3: TGCGCCAGCAGTCGCGGACTAGCGGGAAACTACGAGCAGTACTTC.